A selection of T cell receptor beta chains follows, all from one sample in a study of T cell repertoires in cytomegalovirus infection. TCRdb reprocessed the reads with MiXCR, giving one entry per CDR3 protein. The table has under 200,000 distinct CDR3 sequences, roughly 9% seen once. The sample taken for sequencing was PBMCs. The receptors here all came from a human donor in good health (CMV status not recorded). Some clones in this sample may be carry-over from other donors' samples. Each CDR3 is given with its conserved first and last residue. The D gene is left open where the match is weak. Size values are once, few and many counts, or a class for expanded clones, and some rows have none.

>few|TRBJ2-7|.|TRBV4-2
TGTGCCAGCAGCCAAGAAACAGGTTGGGTTGGTAACTACGAGCAGTACTTC
CASSQETGWVGNYEQYF
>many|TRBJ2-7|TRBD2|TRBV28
TGTGCCAGCAGTTCGAGCCGTTTGACAGGGCGCGTGACTAGCGGGATTTACGAGCAGTACTTC
CASSSSRLTGRVTSGIYEQYF
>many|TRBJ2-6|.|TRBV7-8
TGTGCCAGCAGCTTAGGATCGGCTAGCTCTGGGGCCAACGTCCTGACTTTC
CASSLGSASSGANVLTF
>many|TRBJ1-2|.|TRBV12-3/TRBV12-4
TGTGCCAGCAGTGCCACCGTTGTTCGGGGGCCGACCTATGGCTACACCTTC
CASSATVVRGPTYGYTF
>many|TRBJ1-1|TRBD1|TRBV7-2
TGTGCCAGCAGCTTATGGGACAGGGGAAGCTCTGAAGCTTTCTTT
CASSLWDRGSSEAFF
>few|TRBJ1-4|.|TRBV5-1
TGCGCCAGCAGCTTGGGCAGGGGAATTGAAAAACTGTTTTTT
CASSLGRGIEKLFF
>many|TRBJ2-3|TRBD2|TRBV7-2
TGTGCCAGCAGGTCCACTAGCGGGGGGGCAGATACGCAGTATTTT
CASRSTSGGADTQYF
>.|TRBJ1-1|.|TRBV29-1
TGCAGCGTTGAGATGGGGGGCCGAGCTTTCTTT
CSVEMGGRAFF
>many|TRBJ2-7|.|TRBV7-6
TGTGCCAGCGGGTTTGCCGGTACAGGGAGCTCCTACGAGCAGTACTTC
CASGFAGTGSSYEQYF
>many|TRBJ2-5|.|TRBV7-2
TGTGCCAGCAGCTTCGGGGCGGGAGAGACCCAGTACTTC
CASSFGAGETQYF
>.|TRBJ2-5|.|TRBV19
TGTGCCAGTAGTGGGGTAAACCAAGAGACCCAGTACTTC
CASSGVNQETQYF
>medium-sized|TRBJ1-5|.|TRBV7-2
TGTGCCAGCAGCTCAACCCTCCCCGGGACGGATAGCAATCAGCCCCAGCATTTT
CASSSTLPGTDSNQPQHF
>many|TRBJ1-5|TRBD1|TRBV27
TGTGCCAGCAGTACCCACCCCCGGGACAGGGTTCGGAATCAGCCCCAGCATTTT
CASSTHPRDRVRNQPQHF
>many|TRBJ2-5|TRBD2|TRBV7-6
TGTGCCAGCAGCTTGTCATTTAGCGGGAGGGGGCGAGAGACCCAGTACTTC
CASSLSFSGRGRETQYF
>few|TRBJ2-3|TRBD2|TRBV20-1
TGCAGTGCTCGAAACCCCGGCGGGAGGTATACGCAGTATTTT
CSARNPGGRYTQYF
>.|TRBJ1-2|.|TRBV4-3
TGCGCCAGCAGCCAAGACGCGGTGGGTGACTATGGCTACACCTTC
CASSQDAVGDYGYTF
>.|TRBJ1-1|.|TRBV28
TGTGCCAGCAAAGTGCTGGTGAACACTGAAGCTTTCTTT
CASKVLVNTEAFF
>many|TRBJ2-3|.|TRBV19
TGTGCCAGTAGTAACCCCCTTACAGATACGCAGTATTTT
CASSNPLTDTQYF
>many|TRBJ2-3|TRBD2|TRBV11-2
TGTGCCAGCAGCACGGGACTAGCGGGGTCTGCGGATACGCAGTATTTT
CASSTGLAGSADTQYF
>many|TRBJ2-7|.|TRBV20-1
TGCAGTGCTAGAGATCACGGCAGTTACTACGAGCAGTACTTC
CSARDHGSYYEQYF
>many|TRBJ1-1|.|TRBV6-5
TGTGCCAGCAGTTACTCAGGGGATGGGACAACTGAAGCTTTCTTT
CASSYSGDGTTEAFF
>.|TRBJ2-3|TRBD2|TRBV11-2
TGTGCCAGCAGCTCACTAGCGGGAGGGGCTAGCACAGATACGCAGTATTTT
CASSSLAGGASTDTQYF
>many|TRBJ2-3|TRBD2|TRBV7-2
TGTGCCAGCAGCTTATTGCCTAGCGGGGGGGCCGGGCACACAGATACGCAGTATTTT
CASSLLPSGGAGHTDTQYF
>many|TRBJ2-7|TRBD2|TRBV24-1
TGTGCCACCAGACACCCGGGACTAGCGGATCCTTACGAGCAGTACTTC
CATRHPGLADPYEQYF
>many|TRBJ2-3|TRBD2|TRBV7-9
TGTGCCAGCCGACCTAGCGGAGATACGCAGTATTTT
CASRPSGDTQYF
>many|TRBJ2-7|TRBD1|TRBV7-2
TGTGCCAGCAGCTTAGCAACACAGGGGCCTCCCTACGAGCAGTACTTC
CASSLATQGPPYEQYF
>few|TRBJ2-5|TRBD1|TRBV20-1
TGCAGTGCTGGTTCGATACAGGGGGCGCTTAGGGGAGAGACCCAGTACTTC
CSAGSIQGALRGETQYF
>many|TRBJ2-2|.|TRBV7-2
TGTGCCAGCAGCTTAACCCGGACTCCCGGGGAGCTGTTTTTT
CASSLTRTPGELFF
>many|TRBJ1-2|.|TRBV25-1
TGTGCCAGCAGTGGGGTCGCGGACACCAACTATGGCTACACCTTC
CASSGVADTNYGYTF
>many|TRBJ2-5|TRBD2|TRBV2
TGTGCCAGCAGCTCAAGGGCGGGACTAGCGGGCCTAAAAAAAGAGACCCAGTACTTC
CASSSRAGLAGLKKETQYF
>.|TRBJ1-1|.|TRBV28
TGTGCCAGCAGTTTATACGCAGGGGCGGGGACTGAAGCTTTCTTT
CASSLYAGAGTEAFF
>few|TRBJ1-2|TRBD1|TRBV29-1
TGCAGCGTTGAAGGGACTACAGGGGCCTTACCCTATGGCTACACCTTC
CSVEGTTGALPYGYTF